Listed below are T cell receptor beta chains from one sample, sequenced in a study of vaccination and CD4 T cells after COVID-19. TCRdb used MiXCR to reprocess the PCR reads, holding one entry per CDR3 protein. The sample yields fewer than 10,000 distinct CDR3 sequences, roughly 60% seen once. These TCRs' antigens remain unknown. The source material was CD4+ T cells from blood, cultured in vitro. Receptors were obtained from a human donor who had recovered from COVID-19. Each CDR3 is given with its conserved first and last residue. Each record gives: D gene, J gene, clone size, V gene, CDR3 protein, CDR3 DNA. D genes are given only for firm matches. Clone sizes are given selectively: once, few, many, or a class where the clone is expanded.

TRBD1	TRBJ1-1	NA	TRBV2	CASSKGSGGSGTEAFF	TGTGCCAGCAGTAAAGGGTCAGGGGGCAGCGGCACTGAAGCTTTCTTT
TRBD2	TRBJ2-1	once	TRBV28	CASRGSGKNEQFF	TGTGCCAGCAGGGGTAGCGGGAAGAATGAGCAGTTCTTC
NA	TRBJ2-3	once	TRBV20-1	CSARDIGALTDTQYF	TGCAGTGCTAGGGATATAGGGGCCCTCACAGATACGCAGTATTTT
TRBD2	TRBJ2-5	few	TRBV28	CASSFSGRVQETQYF	TGTGCCAGCAGTTTCAGCGGGAGGGTCCAAGAGACCCAGTACTTC
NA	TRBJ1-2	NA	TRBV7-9	CASSFEGWYGYTF	TGTGCCAGCAGCTTTGAGGGCTGGTATGGCTACACCTTC
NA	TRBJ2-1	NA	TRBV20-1	CSARDTIDNEQFF	TGCAGTGCTAGGGACACCATTGATAATGAGCAGTTCTTC
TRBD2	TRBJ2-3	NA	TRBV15	CATSSLFLAEDTDTQYF	TGTGCCACCAGCAGCCTTTTCCTAGCGGAGGACACAGATACGCAGTATTTT
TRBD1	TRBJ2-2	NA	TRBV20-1	CSARRLRQGANTGELFF	TGCAGTGCTCGGCGATTACGACAGGGGGCAAACACCGGGGAGCTGTTTTTT
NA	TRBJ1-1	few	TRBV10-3	CAISESAIGNTEAFF	TGTGCCATCAGTGAGTCGGCGATAGGAAACACTGAAGCTTTCTTT
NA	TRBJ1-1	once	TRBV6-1	CASSGPRGNVFSEAFF	TGTGCCAGCAGTGGACCCAGGGGTAATGTTTTTTCTGAAGCTTTCTTT
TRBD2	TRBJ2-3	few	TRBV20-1	CSAFLAERTDTQYF	TGCAGTGCTTTTCTAGCGGAGCGCACAGATACGCAGTATTTT
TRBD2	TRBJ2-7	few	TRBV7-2	CASSYGLAGGGAQYF	TGTGCCAGCAGTTATGGACTAGCGGGAGGCGGGGCGCAGTACTTC
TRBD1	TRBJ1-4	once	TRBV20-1	CSAGGQSNEKLFF	TGCAGTGCCGGGGGACAGTCTAATGAAAAACTGTTTTTT
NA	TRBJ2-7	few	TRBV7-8	CASSLAGFYEQYF	TGTGCCAGCAGCTTAGCGGGGTTCTACGAGCAGTACTTC
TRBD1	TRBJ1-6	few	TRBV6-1	CASNLGQGSSPLHF	TGTGCCAGCAACCTTGGACAGGGAAGTTCACCCCTCCACTTT
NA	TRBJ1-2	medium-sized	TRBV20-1	CSAIPRYRDYGYTF	TGCAGTGCTATCCCCCGGTACAGAGACTATGGCTACACCTTC
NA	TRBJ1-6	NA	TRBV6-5	CASSYSSPTDHNSPLHF	TGTGCCAGCAGTTACTCGAGCCCCACCGACCATAATTCACCCCTCCACTTT
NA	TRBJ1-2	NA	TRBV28	CASSPPRGGIVYGYTF	TGTGCCAGCAGTCCCCCTCGTGGGGGGATTGTCTATGGCTACACCTTC
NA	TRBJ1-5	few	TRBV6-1	CASSELPSGVGNQPQHF	TGTGCCAGCAGTGAACTCCCATCAGGGGTAGGGAATCAGCCCCAGCATTTT
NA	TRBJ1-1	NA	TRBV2	CASQDSWNTEAFF	TGTGCCAGCCAAGACTCATGGAACACTGAAGCTTTCTTT
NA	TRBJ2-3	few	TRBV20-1	CSAIGPKGDTQYF	TGCAGTGCTATAGGACCTAAAGGGGATACGCAGTATTTT
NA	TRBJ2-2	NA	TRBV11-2	CASSSDSLGELFF	TGTGCCAGCAGCTCCGACTCTCTCGGGGAGCTGTTTTTT
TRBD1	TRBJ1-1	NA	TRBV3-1	CASSQAGQTEAFF	TGTGCCAGCAGCCAAGCGGGACAGACTGAAGCTTTCTTT
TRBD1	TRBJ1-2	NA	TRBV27	CASSLRRFGQDTF	TGTGCCAGCAGTTTAAGAAGGTTCGGACAGGACACTTTC
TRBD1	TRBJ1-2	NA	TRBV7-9	CAISGQNHYGYTF	TGTGCCATTTCGGGACAGAATCACTATGGCTACACCTTC
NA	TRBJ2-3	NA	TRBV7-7	CASSPPETGTDTQYF	TGTGCTAGCAGCCCGCCCGAGACGGGCACAGATACGCAGTATTTT
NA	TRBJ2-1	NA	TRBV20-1	CSAARGASYNEQFF	TGCAGTGCTGCCAGGGGGGCCTCCTACAATGAGCAGTTCTTC
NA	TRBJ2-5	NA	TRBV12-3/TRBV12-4	CASSLGAEQETQYF	TGTGCCAGCAGTCTAGGAGCGGAACAAGAGACCCAGTACTTC
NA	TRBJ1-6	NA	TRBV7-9	CASSLGEFSYNSPLHF	TGTGCCAGCAGCTTAGGGGAATTCTCCTATAATTCACCCCTCCACTTT
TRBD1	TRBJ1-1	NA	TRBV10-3	CAISVDRGTEAFF	TGTGCCATCAGTGTAGACAGGGGCACTGAAGCTTTCTTT
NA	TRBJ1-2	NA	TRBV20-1	CSVAEDQEYGYTF	TGCAGTGTGGCGGAAGACCAGGAGTATGGCTACACCTTC
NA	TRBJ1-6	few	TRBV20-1	CSARDAPGAPLHF	TGCAGTGCTAGAGATGCGCCAGGGGCACCCCTCCACTTT
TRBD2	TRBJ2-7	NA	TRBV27	CASSYSPAKRGGEQYF	TGTGCCAGCAGTTACAGTCCCGCCAAGCGGGGGGGCGAGCAGTACTTC
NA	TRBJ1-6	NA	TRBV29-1	CSVGDIPNSPLHF	TGCAGCGTTGGGGACATACCTAATTCACCCCTCCACTTT
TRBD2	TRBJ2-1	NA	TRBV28	CASSFVLAGSREQFF	TGTGCCAGCAGTTTTGTGCTAGCGGGATCAAGGGAGCAGTTCTTC
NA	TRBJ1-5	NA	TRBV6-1	CASSGPTFSNQPQHF	TGTGCCAGCAGTGGGCCGACATTTAGCAATCAGCCCCAGCATTTT
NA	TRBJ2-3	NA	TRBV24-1	CATGQATDTQYF	TGTGCCACCGGTCAGGCCACAGATACGCAGTATTTT
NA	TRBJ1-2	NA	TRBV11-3	CASSSPYGYTF	TGTGCCAGCTCCTCCCCCTATGGCTACACCTTC
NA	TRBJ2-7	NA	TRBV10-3	CAISGGRNSYEQYF	TGTGCCATCAGCGGGGGACGGAACTCCTACGAGCAGTACTTC
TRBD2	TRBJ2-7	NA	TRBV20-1	CSAKASGAYEQYF	TGCAGTGCTAAAGCTAGCGGGGCCTACGAGCAGTACTTC
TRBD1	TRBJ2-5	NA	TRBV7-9	CASSLGGQGRETQYF	TGTGCCAGCAGCTTAGGCGGACAGGGACGAGAGACCCAGTACTTC
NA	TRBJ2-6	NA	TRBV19	CASSPRDTGPGFNVLTF	TGTGCCAGTAGTCCCCGGGACACGGGTCCGGGCTTCAACGTCCTGACTTTC
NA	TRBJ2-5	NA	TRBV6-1	CASRTGRGQETQYF	TGTGCCAGCAGGACGGGAAGGGGTCAAGAGACCCAGTACTTC
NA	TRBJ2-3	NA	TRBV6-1	CASSEAGGGMDTQYF	TGTGCCAGCAGTGAAGCAGGAGGGGGCATGGATACGCAGTATTTT
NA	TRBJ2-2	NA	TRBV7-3	CASGIAANTGELFF	TGTGCCAGCGGAATAGCGGCGAACACCGGGGAGCTGTTTTTT
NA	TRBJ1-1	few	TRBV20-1	CSASRGALNTEAFF	TGCAGTGCTAGCCGAGGGGCCCTGAACACTGAAGCTTTCTTT
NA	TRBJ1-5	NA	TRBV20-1	CSARVKGQADSKPQHF	TGCAGTGCTAGAGTTAAAGGGCAGGCGGATAGTAAGCCCCAGCATTTT
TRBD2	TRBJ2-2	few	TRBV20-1	CSASSGGASGELFF	TGCAGTGCTTCTAGCGGGGGGGCTTCCGGGGAGCTGTTTTTT
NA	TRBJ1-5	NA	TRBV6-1	CASKKGNQPQHF	TGTGCCAGCAAAAAGGGGAATCAGCCCCAGCATTTT
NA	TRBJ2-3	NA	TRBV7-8	CASSPSRRSSASTDTQYF	TGTGCCAGCAGCCCAAGCAGGAGATCTAGCGCAAGCACAGATACGCAGTATTTT
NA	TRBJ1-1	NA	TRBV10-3	CAISEPGGESTEAFF	TGTGCCATCAGTGAGCCGGGGGGCGAGAGTACTGAAGCTTTCTTT
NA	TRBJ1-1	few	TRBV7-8	CASSLAGGGITEAFF	TGTGCCAGCAGCTTAGCTGGAGGGGGAATCACTGAAGCTTTCTTT
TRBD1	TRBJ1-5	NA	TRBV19	CASSTSTGAGNQPQHF	TGTGCCAGTAGTACCTCGACAGGGGCAGGGAATCAGCCCCAGCATTTT
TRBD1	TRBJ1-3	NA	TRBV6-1	CASSPTGGPGNTIYF	TGTGCCAGCAGTCCGACAGGGGGCCCTGGAAACACCATATATTTT
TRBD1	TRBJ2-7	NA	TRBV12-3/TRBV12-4	CASSPEQGYEQYF	TGTGCCAGCAGCCCCGAACAGGGGTACGAGCAGTACTTC